By frequency in the sample, the clone carrying this TCR beta chain is medium-sized. TCRdb independently ran MiXCR on the 5' RACE reads; one entry per CDR3 protein. The data show around 79,000 distinct CDR3 sequences, roughly 5.1% seen once. These data are taken from a study of T cells of healthy individuals. Trimming stripped 4 bases from V and 8 bases from J, with 20 bases between. CDR3 size: 15 residues. Germline V lookup: CDR1 LGHDT, CDR2 YNNKEL (reference sequence). The J gene is TRBJ1-1, the V gene TRBV3-1, with D perhaps TRBD1 (6 bases). This clonotype was obtained from a female donor in good health. Here the CDR3 reads CASSRGSQGTGEAFF. CDR3 in DNA: TGTGCCAGCAGCCGAGGATCCCAGGGAACAGGGGAAGCTTTCTTT.